This TCR beta chain was found in a study of OX40 agonist ivuxolimab in advanced cancers. Whole-study results and caveats: The average count of expanded clones was higher among CD8+ T cells than among CD4+.

Germline assignment: CDR1 MDHEN and CDR2 SYDVKM. The CDR3 loop spans 15 amino acids. The ends were cut back, 5 bases at V and 0 bases at J, with 11 bases in the middle. Using immunoSEQ multiplex PCR, the repertoire was profiled, and TCRdb retains in-frame clones only, with some absent. The sample lists around 60,000 clones; 88% were seen once. Blood sampling was done at baseline, cycle 4 day 1, and cycle 7 day 1. Points on this clone: Its specificity is unknown.

The sample here was CD4+ or CD8+ T cells sorted from blood, taken in a trial of the OX40 agonist ivuxolimab. The J gene is TRBJ2-4, the V gene TRBV28; weak D call: TRBD1 (5 bases). The TCR was taken from an adult with an advanced solid tumor such as melanoma, head and neck, liver or kidney cancer. The CDR3 loop reads CASSPAGSAKNIQYF. The DNA of the CDR3 is TGTGCCAGCAGTCCCGCAGGGTCAGCCAAAAACATTCAGTACTTC. The entire variable domain, with the rest obtained from reference TRBV28 and TRBJ2-4, is as follows: DVKVTQSSRYLVKRTGEKVFLECVQDMDHENMFWYRQDPGLGLRLIYFSYDVKMKEKGDIPEGYSVSREKKERFSLILESASTNQTSMYLCASSPAGSAKNIQYFGAGTRLSVL.